The present T cell receptor beta chain was sequenced within a study of T cell responses to AZD1222 COVID-19 vaccine. Sequencing used immunoSEQ multiplex PCR; TCRdb keeps in-frame clones, though not all of them. The repertoire has 100,000 to 150,000 clones, 90% of them found once; the top ten carry about 7.1%. The CDR3 runs 13 residues. V was trimmed by 3 bases and J by 5 bases, leaving 8 bases between them. This sequence originates from an adult in good health. This chain connects TRBV12-3 or TRBV12-4 to TRBJ1-5; D call uncertain. Specimen: peripheral blood, collected on day 0 of AZD1222 vaccination. Here the CDR3 DNA reads TGTGCCAGCAGTTTGTTCGGGGATCAGCCCCAGCATTTT. It translates to CASSLFGDQPQHF.